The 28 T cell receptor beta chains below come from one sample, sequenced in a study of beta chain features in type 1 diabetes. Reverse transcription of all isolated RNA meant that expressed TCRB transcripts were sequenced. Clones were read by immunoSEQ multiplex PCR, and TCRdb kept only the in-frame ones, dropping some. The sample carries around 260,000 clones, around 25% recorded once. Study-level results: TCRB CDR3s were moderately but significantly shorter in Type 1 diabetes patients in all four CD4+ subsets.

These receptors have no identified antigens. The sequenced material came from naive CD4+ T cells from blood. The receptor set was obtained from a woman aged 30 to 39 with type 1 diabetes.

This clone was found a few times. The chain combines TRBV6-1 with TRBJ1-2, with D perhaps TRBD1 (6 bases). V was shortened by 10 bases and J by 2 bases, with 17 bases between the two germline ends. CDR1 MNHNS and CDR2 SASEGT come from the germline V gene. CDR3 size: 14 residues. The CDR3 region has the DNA TGTGCCACCAACAGGGCGTGGGACAACTATGGCTACACCTTC. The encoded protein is CATNRAWDNYGYTF.

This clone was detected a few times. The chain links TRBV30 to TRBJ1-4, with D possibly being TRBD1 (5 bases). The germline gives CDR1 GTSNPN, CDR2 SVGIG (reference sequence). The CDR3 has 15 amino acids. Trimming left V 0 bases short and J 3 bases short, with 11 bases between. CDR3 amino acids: CAWSVKGAANEKLFF. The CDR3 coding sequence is TGTGCCTGGAGTGTCAAAGGGGCAGCTAATGAAAAACTGTTTTTT.

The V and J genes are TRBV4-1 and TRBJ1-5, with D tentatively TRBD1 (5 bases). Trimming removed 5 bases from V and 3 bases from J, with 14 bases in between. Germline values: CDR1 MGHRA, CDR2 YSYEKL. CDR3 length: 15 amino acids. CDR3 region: CASSSGGLNNQPQHF. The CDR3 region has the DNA TGCGCCAGCAGCTCGGGGGGGTTGAACAATCAGCCCCAGCATTTT.

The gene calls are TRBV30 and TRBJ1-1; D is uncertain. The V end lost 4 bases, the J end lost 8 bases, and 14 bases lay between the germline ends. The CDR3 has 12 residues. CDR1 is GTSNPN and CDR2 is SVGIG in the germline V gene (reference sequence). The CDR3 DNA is TGTGCCTGGACCGGAATGACTCCCGAAGCTTTCTTT. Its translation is CAWTGMTPEAFF.

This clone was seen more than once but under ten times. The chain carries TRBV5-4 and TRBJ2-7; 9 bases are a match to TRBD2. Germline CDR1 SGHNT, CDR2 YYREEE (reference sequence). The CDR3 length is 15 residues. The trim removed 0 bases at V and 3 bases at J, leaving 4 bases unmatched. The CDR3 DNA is TGTGCCAGCAGCTTGGGGACTAGCGTAGACTACGAGCAGTACTTC. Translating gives CASSLGTSVDYEQYF.

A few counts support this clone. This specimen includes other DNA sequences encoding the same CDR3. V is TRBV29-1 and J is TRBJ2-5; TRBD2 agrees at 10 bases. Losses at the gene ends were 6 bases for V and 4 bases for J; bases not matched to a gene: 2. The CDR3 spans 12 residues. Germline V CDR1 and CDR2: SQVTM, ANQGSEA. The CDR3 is CSVLAGGETQYF. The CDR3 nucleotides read TGCAGCGTATTAGCGGGAGGAGAGACCCAGTACTTC.

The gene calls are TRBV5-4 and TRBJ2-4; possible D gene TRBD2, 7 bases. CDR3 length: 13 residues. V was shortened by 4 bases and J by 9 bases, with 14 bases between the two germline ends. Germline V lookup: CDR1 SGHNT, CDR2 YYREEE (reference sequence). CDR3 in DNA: TGTGCCAGCAGCCCGGGGGGCCCGGGCATTCAGTACTTC. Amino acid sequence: CASSPGGPGIQYF.

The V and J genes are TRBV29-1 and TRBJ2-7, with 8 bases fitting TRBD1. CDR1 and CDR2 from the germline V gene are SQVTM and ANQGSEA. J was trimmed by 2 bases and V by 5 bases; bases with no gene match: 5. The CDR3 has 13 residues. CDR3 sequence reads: CSVSSGGAYEQYF. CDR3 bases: TGCAGCGTTTCGTCAGGGGGCGCCTACGAGCAGTACTTC.

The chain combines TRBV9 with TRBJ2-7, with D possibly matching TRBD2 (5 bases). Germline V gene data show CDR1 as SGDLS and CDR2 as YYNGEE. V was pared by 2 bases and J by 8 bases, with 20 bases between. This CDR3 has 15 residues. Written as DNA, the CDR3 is TGTGCCAGCAGCGTGACTACGGAATACCCGTCCCAGCAGTACTTC. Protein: CASSVTTEYPSQQYF.

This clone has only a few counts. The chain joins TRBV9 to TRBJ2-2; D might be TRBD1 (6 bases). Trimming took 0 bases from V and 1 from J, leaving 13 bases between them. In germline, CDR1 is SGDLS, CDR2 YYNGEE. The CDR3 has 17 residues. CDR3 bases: TGTGCCAGCAGCGTAGTAAGGGGACACTTGAACACCGGGGAGCTGTTTTTT. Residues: CASSVVRGHLNTGELFF.

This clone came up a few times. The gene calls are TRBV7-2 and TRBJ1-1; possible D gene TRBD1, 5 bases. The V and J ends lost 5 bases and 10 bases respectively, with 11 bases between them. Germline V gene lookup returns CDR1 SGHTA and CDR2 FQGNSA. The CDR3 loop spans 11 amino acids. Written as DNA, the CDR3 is TGTGCCAGCAGCGAGGAGGGGCGAGCTTTCTTT. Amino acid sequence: CASSEEGRAFF. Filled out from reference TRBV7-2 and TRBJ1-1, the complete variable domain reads GAGVSQSPSNKVTEKGKDVELRCDPISGHTALYWYRQSLGQGLEFLIYFQGNSAPDKSGLPSDRFSAERTGGSVSTLTIQRTQQEDSAVYLCASSEEGRAFFGQGTRLTVV.

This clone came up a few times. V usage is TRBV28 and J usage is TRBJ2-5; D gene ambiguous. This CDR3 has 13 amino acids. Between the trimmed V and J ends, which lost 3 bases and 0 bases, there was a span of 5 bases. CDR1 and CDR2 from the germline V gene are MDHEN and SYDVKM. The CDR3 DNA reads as TGTGCCAGCAGTTTGGCTTACCAAGAGACCCAGTACTTC. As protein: CASSLAYQETQYF.

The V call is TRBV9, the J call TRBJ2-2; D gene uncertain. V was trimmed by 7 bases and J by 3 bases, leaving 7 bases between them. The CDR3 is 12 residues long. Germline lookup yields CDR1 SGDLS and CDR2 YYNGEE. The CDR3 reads CASGQYTGELFF. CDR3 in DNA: TGTGCCAGCGGGCAGTACACCGGGGAGCTGTTTTTT.

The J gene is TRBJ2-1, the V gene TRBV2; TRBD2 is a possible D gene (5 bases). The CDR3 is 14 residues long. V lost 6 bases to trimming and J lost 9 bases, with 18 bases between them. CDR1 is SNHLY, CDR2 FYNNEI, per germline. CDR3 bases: TGTGCCAGCAGCGATGAGGTGGGAGAGGTTGAGCAGTTCTTC. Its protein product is CASSDEVGEVEQFF.

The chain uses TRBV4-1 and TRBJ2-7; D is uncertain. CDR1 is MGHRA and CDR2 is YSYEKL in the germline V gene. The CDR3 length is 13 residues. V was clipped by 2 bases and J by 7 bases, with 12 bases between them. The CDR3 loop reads CASSQFGSREQYF. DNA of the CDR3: TGCGCCAGCAGCCAATTTGGTTCGAGAGAGCAGTACTTC.

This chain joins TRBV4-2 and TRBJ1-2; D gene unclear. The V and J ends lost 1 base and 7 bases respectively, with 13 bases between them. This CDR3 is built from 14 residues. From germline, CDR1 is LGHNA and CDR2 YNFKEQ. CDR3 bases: TGTGCCAGCAGCCAAGGGGAGACGGGTTTTGGCTACACCTTC. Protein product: CASSQGETGFGYTF.

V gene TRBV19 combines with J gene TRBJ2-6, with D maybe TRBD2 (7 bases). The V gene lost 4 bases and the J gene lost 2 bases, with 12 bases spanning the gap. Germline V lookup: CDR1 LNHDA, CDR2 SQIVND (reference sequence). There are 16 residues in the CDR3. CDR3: CASSKRGAAGANVLTF. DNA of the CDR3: TGTGCCAGTAGTAAACGGGGGGCAGCTGGGGCCAACGTCCTGACTTTC.

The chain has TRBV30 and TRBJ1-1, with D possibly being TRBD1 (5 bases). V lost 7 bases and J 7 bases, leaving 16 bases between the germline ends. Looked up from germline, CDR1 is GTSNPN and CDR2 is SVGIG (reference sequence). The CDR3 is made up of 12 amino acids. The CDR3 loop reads CAFSNTGLEAFF. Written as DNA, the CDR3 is TGTGCCTTCTCTAATACAGGTCTTGAAGCTTTCTTT. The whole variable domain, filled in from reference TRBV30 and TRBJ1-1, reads SQTIHQWPATLVQPVGSPLSLECTVEGTSNPNLYWYRQAAGRGLQLLFYSVGIGQISSEVPQNLSASRPQDRQFILSSKKLLLSDSGFYLCAFSNTGLEAFFGQGTRLTVV.

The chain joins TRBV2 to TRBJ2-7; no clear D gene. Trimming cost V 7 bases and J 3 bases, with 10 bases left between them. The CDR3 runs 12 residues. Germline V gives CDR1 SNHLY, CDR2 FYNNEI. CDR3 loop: CASTLLLYEQYF. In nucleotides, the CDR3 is TGTGCCAGCACCTTACTACTCTACGAGCAGTACTTC.

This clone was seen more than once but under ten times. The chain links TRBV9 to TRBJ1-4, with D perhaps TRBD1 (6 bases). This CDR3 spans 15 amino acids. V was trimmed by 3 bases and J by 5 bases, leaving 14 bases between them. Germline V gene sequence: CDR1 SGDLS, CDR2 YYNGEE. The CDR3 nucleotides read TGTGCCAGCAGCGAGGAGACAGGCCGAAATGAAAAACTGTTTTTT. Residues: CASSEETGRNEKLFF.

CDR3 nucleotide sequence: TGTGCCAGCAGCCCCCCGGGACAGGGGATCTACGAGCAGTACTTC. It is translated as CASSPPGQGIYEQYF. This rearrangement joins TRBV28 to TRBJ2-7; 10 bases align to TRBD1. The J segment lost 3 bases and the V segment lost 6 bases, leaving 8 bases of the junction unmatched. The CDR3 covers 15 residues. CDR1 and CDR2 from the germline V gene are MDHEN and SYDVKM.

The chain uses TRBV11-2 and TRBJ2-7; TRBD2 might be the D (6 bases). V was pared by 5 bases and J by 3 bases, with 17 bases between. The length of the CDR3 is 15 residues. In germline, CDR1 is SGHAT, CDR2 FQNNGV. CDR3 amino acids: CASSLGVAASYEQYF. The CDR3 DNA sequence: TGTGCCAGCAGCCTAGGGGTAGCGGCAAGCTACGAGCAGTACTTC. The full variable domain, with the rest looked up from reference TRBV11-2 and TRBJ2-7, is EAGVAQSPRYKIIEKRQSVAFWCNPISGHATLYWYQQILGQGPKLLIQFQNNGVVDDSQLPKDRFSAERLKGVDSTLKIQPAKLEDSAVYLCASSLGVAASYEQYFGPGTRLTVT.

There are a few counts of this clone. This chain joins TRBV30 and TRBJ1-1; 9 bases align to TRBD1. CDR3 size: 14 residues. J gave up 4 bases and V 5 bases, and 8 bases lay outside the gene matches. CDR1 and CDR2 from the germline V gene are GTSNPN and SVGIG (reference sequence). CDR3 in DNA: TGTGCCTGGGGGGCCGGGACAGGGCCCACTGAAGCTTTCTTT. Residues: CAWGAGTGPTEAFF.

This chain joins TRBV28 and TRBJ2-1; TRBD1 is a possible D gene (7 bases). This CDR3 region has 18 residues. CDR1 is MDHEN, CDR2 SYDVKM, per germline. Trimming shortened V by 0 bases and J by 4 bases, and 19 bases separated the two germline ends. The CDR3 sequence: CASSLWWSGGSKYNEQFF. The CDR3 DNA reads TGTGCCAGCAGTTTATGGTGGTCAGGGGGGTCTAAATACAATGAGCAGTTCTTC.

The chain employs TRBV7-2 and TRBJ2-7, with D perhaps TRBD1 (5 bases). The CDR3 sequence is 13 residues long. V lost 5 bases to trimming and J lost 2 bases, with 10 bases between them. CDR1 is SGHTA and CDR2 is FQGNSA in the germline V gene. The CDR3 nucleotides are TGTGCCAGCAGCCCAGACAGAGCCTACGAGCAGTACTTC. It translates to CASSPDRAYEQYF.

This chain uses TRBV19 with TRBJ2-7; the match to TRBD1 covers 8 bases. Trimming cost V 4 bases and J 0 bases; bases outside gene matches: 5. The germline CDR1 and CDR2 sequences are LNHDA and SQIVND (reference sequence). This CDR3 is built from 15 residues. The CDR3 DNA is TGTGCCAGTAGTAGCGGGACAGGCTTCTCCTACGAGCAGTACTTC. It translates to CASSSGTGFSYEQYF.

CDR3 nucleotides: TGTGCCAGCAGTGAATATCGCGGGAACACCATATATTTT. Encoded protein: CASSEYRGNTIYF. This chain links TRBV25-1 with TRBJ1-3; D gene unclear. This CDR3 contains 13 residues. V lost 0 bases and J 7 bases, leaving 7 bases between the germline ends. CDR1 and CDR2 from the germline V gene are MGHDK and SYGVNS.

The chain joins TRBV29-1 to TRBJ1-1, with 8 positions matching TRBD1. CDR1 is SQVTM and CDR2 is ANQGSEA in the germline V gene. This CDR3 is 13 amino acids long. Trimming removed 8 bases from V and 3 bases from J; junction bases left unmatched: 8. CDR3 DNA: TGCAGCCCCCGGGAACAGGGGGACACTGAAGCTTTCTTT. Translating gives CSPREQGDTEAFF. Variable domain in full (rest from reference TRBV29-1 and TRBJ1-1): SAVISQKPSRDICQRGTSLTIQCQVDSQVTMMFWYRQQPGQSLTLIATANQGSEATYESGFVIDKFPISRPNLTFSTLTVSNMSPEDSSIYLCSPREQGDTEAFFGQGTRLTVV.